The clone carrying this T cell receptor (beta chain) was detected ten times or more. Its specificity is unknown. TCRdb analysed the reads with MiXCR anew, one entry per CDR3 protein. The table shows roughly 54,000 distinct CDR3 sequences, with 33% occurring only once. The entry originates in a study of T cell repertoires in cytomegalovirus infection. Study background: Public TCR beta signatures were indicative of both CMV infection and a matching HLA type.

Study-wide points: In two of eight donors, the top clonotype was HLA-C-restricted CMV-specific.

The CDR3 has 13 amino acids. Trimming left V 4 bases short and J 8 bases short, with 14 bases between. Germline V CDR1 and CDR2: LGHNA, YNFKEQ. The J gene is TRBJ1-1, the V gene TRBV4-2; no clear D. Sequencing input: PBMCs, sequenced either directly or after in vitro stimulation (not recorded which). The receptor comes from a human donor in good health (CMV status not recorded). Some clones in this sample may be carry-over from other donors' samples. The chain's CDR3 is CASSLPGEREAFF. The CDR3 nucleotides are TGTGCCAGCAGCCTCCCCGGGGAAAGGGAAGCTTTCTTT.